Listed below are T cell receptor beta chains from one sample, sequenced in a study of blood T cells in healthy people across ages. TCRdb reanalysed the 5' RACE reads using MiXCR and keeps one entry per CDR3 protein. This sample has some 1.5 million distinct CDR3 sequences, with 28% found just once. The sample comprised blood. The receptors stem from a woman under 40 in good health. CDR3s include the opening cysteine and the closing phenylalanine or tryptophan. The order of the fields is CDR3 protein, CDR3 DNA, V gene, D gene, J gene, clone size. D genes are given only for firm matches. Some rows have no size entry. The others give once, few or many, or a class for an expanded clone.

CDR3aa: CASSDSKYNEQFF
CDR3nt: TGTGCCAGCAGTGATTCCAAATACAATGAGCAGTTCTTC
v_gene: TRBV6-1
d_gene: -
j_gene: TRBJ2-1
abundance: -

CDR3aa: CSASQGGDEQFF
CDR3nt: TGCAGTGCATCACAGGGGGGCGATGAGCAGTTCTTC
v_gene: TRBV20-1
d_gene: TRBD1
j_gene: TRBJ2-1
abundance: many

CDR3aa: CASRTVGTSGRAGTDTQYF
CDR3nt: TGTGCCAGCAGAACGGTGGGGACTAGCGGGAGGGCCGGCACAGATACGCAGTATTTT
v_gene: TRBV9
d_gene: TRBD2
j_gene: TRBJ2-3
abundance: -

CDR3aa: CASSLTRDKNSPLHF
CDR3nt: TGTGCCAGCAGCTTAACCCGGGACAAGAATTCACCCCTCCACTTT
v_gene: TRBV7-3
d_gene: -
j_gene: TRBJ1-6
abundance: many

CDR3aa: CSVNQGSGYTF
CDR3nt: TGCAGCGTTAATCAGGGGAGTGGCTACACCTTC
v_gene: TRBV29-1
d_gene: -
j_gene: TRBJ1-2
abundance: many

CDR3aa: CASSLGRPKEETQYF
CDR3nt: TGTGCCAGCAGTTTAGGTCGCCCGAAGGAAGAGACCCAGTACTTC
v_gene: TRBV28
d_gene: -
j_gene: TRBJ2-5
abundance: few

CDR3aa: CASSSGIGRIVETQYF
CDR3nt: TGCGCCAGCAGCTCGGGGATCGGCCGGATCGTGGAGACCCAGTACTTC
v_gene: TRBV5-1
d_gene: -
j_gene: TRBJ2-5
abundance: many

CDR3aa: CSPRYEDTQYF
CDR3nt: TGCAGCCCCCGGTACGAAGATACGCAGTATTTT
v_gene: TRBV29-1
d_gene: -
j_gene: TRBJ2-3
abundance: few

CDR3aa: CASSPMGGAALNEQFF
CDR3nt: TGTGCCAGCAGCCCAATGGGGGGGGCCGCCCTCAATGAGCAGTTCTTC
v_gene: TRBV7-3
d_gene: -
j_gene: TRBJ2-1
abundance: few

CDR3aa: CASSSQVTEAFF
CDR3nt: TGTGCCAGCAGCTCACAGGTCACTGAAGCTTTCTTT
v_gene: TRBV28
d_gene: -
j_gene: TRBJ1-1
abundance: -

CDR3aa: CASSRQQSGELFF
CDR3nt: TGTGCCAGCAGCAGACAACAAAGCGGGGAGCTGTTTTTT
v_gene: TRBV7-3
d_gene: -
j_gene: TRBJ2-2
abundance: -

CDR3aa: CASRYDRGNTF
CDR3nt: TGTGCCAGCAGATATGACAGGGGCAACACCTTC
v_gene: TRBV2
d_gene: TRBD1
j_gene: TRBJ1-2
abundance: -

CDR3aa: CASSLPPSGGITDTQYF
CDR3nt: TGTGCCAGCAGTTTACCCCCCAGCGGGGGGATCACAGATACGCAGTATTTT
v_gene: TRBV12-3/TRBV12-4
d_gene: TRBD2
j_gene: TRBJ2-3
abundance: -

CDR3aa: CSARDIGGPMNTEAFF
CDR3nt: TGCAGTGCTAGAGATATCGGGGGCCCAATGAACACTGAAGCTTTCTTT
v_gene: TRBV20-1
d_gene: -
j_gene: TRBJ1-1
abundance: -

CDR3aa: CASSPPTGSYTF
CDR3nt: TGTGCCAGCAGTCCGCCGACAGGCAGCTACACCTTC
v_gene: TRBV12-3/TRBV12-4
d_gene: -
j_gene: TRBJ1-2
abundance: -

CDR3aa: CASSSARADTRYF
CDR3nt: TGCGCCAGCAGCTCAGCCCGGGCAGATACGCGGTATTTT
v_gene: TRBV5-1
d_gene: -
j_gene: TRBJ2-3
abundance: -

CDR3aa: CASSLFRANSPLHF
CDR3nt: TGTGCCAGCAGTTTATTCAGGGCCAATTCACCCCTCCACTTT
v_gene: TRBV12-3/TRBV12-4
d_gene: -
j_gene: TRBJ1-6
abundance: -

CDR3aa: CASSRPTGTAYNEQYF
CDR3nt: TGCGCCAGCAGCCGTCCGACCGGGACAGCCTACAATGAGCAGTACTTC
v_gene: TRBV4-1
d_gene: TRBD1
j_gene: TRBJ2-7
abundance: -

CDR3aa: CASSQDHEGPSYEQYF
CDR3nt: TGTGCCAGCAGCCAAGATCATGAGGGGCCCTCCTACGAGCAGTACTTC
v_gene: TRBV14
d_gene: -
j_gene: TRBJ2-7
abundance: few

CDR3aa: CASSYAASYNEQFF
CDR3nt: TGTGCCAGCAGTTACGCAGCTTCCTACAATGAGCAGTTCTTC
v_gene: TRBV6-5
d_gene: -
j_gene: TRBJ2-1
abundance: -

CDR3aa: CASREVREVTTEAFF
CDR3nt: TGTGCCAGCAGGGAGGTAAGGGAGGTAACCACTGAAGCTTTCTTT
v_gene: TRBV12-3/TRBV12-4
d_gene: -
j_gene: TRBJ1-1
abundance: -

CDR3aa: CATSRDLDLPSYNEQFF
CDR3nt: TGTGCCACCAGCAGAGACCTCGACCTTCCCTCCTACAATGAGCAGTTCTTC
v_gene: TRBV15
d_gene: -
j_gene: TRBJ2-1
abundance: -

CDR3aa: CASSYEGSVYNEQFF
CDR3nt: TGTGCCAGCAGTTACGAGGGTAGCGTGTACAATGAGCAGTTCTTC
v_gene: TRBV6-5
d_gene: -
j_gene: TRBJ2-1
abundance: -

CDR3aa: CSARWTESSYEQYF
CDR3nt: TGCAGTGCTAGATGGACAGAGAGCTCCTACGAGCAGTACTTC
v_gene: TRBV20-1
d_gene: -
j_gene: TRBJ2-7
abundance: many

CDR3aa: CASSPPGLAGGYEQFF
CDR3nt: TGTGCCAGCAGCCCACCGGGACTAGCGGGGGGCTATGAGCAGTTCTTC
v_gene: TRBV3-1
d_gene: TRBD2
j_gene: TRBJ2-1
abundance: few

CDR3aa: CASSFTAGANEQFF
CDR3nt: TGCGCCAGCAGCTTTACAGCGGGAGCAAATGAGCAGTTCTTC
v_gene: TRBV5-1
d_gene: TRBD2
j_gene: TRBJ2-1
abundance: many

CDR3aa: CASSFGGALSYEQYF
CDR3nt: TGTGCCAGCAGCTTTGGGGGCGCGTTATCCTACGAGCAGTACTTC
v_gene: TRBV6-1
d_gene: -
j_gene: TRBJ2-7
abundance: few

CDR3aa: CASSLVQGQNTEAFF
CDR3nt: TGTGCCAGCAGCTTAGTACAGGGGCAGAACACTGAAGCTTTCTTT
v_gene: TRBV7-6
d_gene: TRBD1
j_gene: TRBJ1-1
abundance: -

CDR3aa: CASSLAGIDQPQHF
CDR3nt: TGCGCCAGCAGCTTGGCCGGTATCGATCAGCCCCAGCATTTT
v_gene: TRBV5-1
d_gene: -
j_gene: TRBJ1-5
abundance: few

CDR3aa: CASSVGGGSRNIQYF
CDR3nt: TGTGCCAGCAGCGTAGGGGGGGGCTCCCGAAACATTCAGTACTTC
v_gene: TRBV9
d_gene: -
j_gene: TRBJ2-4
abundance: many

CDR3aa: CSAREDGTDTQYF
CDR3nt: TGCAGTGCACGGGAGGATGGCACAGATACGCAGTATTTT
v_gene: TRBV20-1
d_gene: TRBD2
j_gene: TRBJ2-3
abundance: many

CDR3aa: CASSPHQRDMNTEAFF
CDR3nt: TGTGCCAGCAGCCCACATCAACGGGACATGAACACTGAAGCTTTCTTT
v_gene: TRBV7-9
d_gene: -
j_gene: TRBJ1-1
abundance: -

CDR3aa: CSAGQWAVGFTDTQYF
CDR3nt: TGCAGTGCTGGTCAGTGGGCGGTAGGATTCACAGATACGCAGTATTTT
v_gene: TRBV20-1
d_gene: -
j_gene: TRBJ2-3
abundance: -

CDR3aa: CASRPSSGRTGEQYF
CDR3nt: TGCGCCAGCAGGCCCTCTAGCGGGAGAACCGGCGAGCAGTACTTC
v_gene: TRBV5-1
d_gene: TRBD2
j_gene: TRBJ2-7
abundance: -

CDR3aa: CASSREGNNEQFF
CDR3nt: TGTGCCAGCAGTCGGGAGGGAAACAATGAGCAGTTCTTC
v_gene: TRBV2
d_gene: TRBD2
j_gene: TRBJ2-1
abundance: -

CDR3aa: CASRMTGGFTEAFF
CDR3nt: TGTGCCAGCAGAATGACAGGGGGGTTCACTGAAGCTTTCTTT
v_gene: TRBV5-6
d_gene: TRBD1
j_gene: TRBJ1-1
abundance: -

CDR3aa: CASSLVWRFSSTDTQYF
CDR3nt: TGTGCCAGCAGCTTAGTATGGCGGTTCTCCTCCACAGATACGCAGTATTTT
v_gene: TRBV7-2
d_gene: -
j_gene: TRBJ2-3
abundance: -

CDR3aa: CASSLDRWSYEQYF
CDR3nt: TGTGCCAGCAGCTTAGATAGATGGAGCTACGAGCAGTACTTC
v_gene: TRBV11-2
d_gene: -
j_gene: TRBJ2-7
abundance: many

CDR3aa: CASITGANEQFF
CDR3nt: TGTGCCAGCATTACCGGGGCCAATGAGCAGTTCTTC
v_gene: TRBV28
d_gene: -
j_gene: TRBJ2-1
abundance: -

CDR3aa: CASSADSLSSYNEQFF
CDR3nt: TGTGCCAGTAGTGCCGACAGCCTGAGCTCCTACAATGAGCAGTTCTTC
v_gene: TRBV19
d_gene: -
j_gene: TRBJ2-1
abundance: few

CDR3aa: CASGVRKQGSEQYF
CDR3nt: TGTGCCAGCGGCGTGAGGAAACAGGGGTCCGAGCAGTACTTC
v_gene: TRBV6-6
d_gene: TRBD1
j_gene: TRBJ2-7
abundance: -

CDR3aa: CAISESSEGADTQYF
CDR3nt: TGTGCCATCAGTGAGTCGTCCGAAGGCGCGGATACGCAGTATTTT
v_gene: TRBV10-3
d_gene: -
j_gene: TRBJ2-3
abundance: many

CDR3aa: CASSLVEGLGGYTF
CDR3nt: TGCGCCAGCAGCTTGGTCGAGGGTTTAGGTGGCTACACCTTC
v_gene: TRBV5-1
d_gene: -
j_gene: TRBJ1-2
abundance: few

CDR3aa: CASSQRGDRPYEQYF
CDR3nt: TGTGCCAGCAGCCAAAGAGGGGACAGACCCTACGAGCAGTACTTC
v_gene: TRBV3-1
d_gene: TRBD1
j_gene: TRBJ2-7
abundance: few

CDR3aa: CASSTGSSTNEKLFF
CDR3nt: TGCGCCAGCAGCACAGGGTCCTCAACTAATGAAAAACTGTTTTTT
v_gene: TRBV5-1
d_gene: -
j_gene: TRBJ1-4
abundance: -

CDR3aa: CSVVGTAQAYEQYF
CDR3nt: TGCAGCGTTGTTGGAACCGCACAGGCCTACGAGCAGTACTTC
v_gene: TRBV29-1
d_gene: -
j_gene: TRBJ2-7
abundance: many

CDR3aa: CSARGGDRIYEQYF
CDR3nt: TGCAGTGCTAGAGGCGGGGACAGGATTTACGAGCAGTACTTC
v_gene: TRBV20-1
d_gene: TRBD1
j_gene: TRBJ2-7
abundance: few